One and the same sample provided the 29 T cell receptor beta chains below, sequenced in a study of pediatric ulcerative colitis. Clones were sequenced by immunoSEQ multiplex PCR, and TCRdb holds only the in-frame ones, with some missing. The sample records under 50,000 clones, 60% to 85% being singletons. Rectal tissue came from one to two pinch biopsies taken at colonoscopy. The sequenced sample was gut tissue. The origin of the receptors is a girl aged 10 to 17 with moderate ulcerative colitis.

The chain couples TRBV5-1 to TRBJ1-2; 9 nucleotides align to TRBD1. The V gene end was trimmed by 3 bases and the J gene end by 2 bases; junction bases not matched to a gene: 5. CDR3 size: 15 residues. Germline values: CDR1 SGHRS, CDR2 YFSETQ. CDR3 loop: CASSWGTGRNYGYTF. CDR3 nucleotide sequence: TGCGCCAGCAGCTGGGGGACAGGGAGGAACTATGGCTACACCTTC.

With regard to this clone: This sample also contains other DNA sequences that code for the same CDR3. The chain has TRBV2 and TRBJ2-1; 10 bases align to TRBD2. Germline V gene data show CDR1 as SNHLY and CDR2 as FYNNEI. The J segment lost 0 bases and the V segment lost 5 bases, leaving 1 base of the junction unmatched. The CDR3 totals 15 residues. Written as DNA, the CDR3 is TGTGCCAGCAGTAGACTAGCGGGCTCCTACAATGAGCAGTTCTTC. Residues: CASSRLAGSYNEQFF.

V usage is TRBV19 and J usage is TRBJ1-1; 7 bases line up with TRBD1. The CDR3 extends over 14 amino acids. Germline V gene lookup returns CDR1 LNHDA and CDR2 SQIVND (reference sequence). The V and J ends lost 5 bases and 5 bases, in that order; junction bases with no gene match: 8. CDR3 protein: CASSVGQRGTEAFF. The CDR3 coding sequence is TGTGCCAGTAGTGTGGGACAGAGAGGGACTGAAGCTTTCTTT.

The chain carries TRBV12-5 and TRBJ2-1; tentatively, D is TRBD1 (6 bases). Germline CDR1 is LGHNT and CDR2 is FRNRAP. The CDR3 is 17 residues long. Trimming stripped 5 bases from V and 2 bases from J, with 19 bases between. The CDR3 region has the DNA TGTGCTAGTGGTGCCGGTGGTAAGGGGGAGCCCTACAATGAGCAGTTCTTC. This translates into CASGAGGKGEPYNEQFF. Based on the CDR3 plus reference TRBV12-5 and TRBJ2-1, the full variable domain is DARVTQTPRHKVTEMGQEVTMRCQPILGHNTVFWYRQTMMQGLELLAYFRNRAPLDDSGMPKDRFSAEMPDATLATLKIQPSEPRDSAVYFCASGAGGKGEPYNEQFFGPGTRLTVL.

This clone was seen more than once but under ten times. In nucleotides, the CDR3 is TGTGCCAGCAGCCAAGAGACAGGGGCGACAACCGAAGCTTTCTTT. The encoded protein is CASSQETGATTEAFF. This rearrangement joins TRBV14 to TRBJ1-1, with 8 nucleotides matching TRBD1. Germline V gives CDR1 SGHDN, CDR2 FVKESK. With 0 bases clipped from V and 8 bases from J, the junction kept 8 bases outside the gene matches. There are 15 residues in the CDR3.

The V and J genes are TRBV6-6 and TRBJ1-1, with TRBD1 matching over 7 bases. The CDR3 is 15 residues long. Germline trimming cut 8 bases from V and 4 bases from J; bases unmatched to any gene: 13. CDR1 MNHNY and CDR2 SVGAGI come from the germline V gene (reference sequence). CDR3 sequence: CASVSWKQGITEAFF. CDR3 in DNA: TGTGCCAGCGTTTCCTGGAAACAGGGGATCACTGAAGCTTTCTTT.

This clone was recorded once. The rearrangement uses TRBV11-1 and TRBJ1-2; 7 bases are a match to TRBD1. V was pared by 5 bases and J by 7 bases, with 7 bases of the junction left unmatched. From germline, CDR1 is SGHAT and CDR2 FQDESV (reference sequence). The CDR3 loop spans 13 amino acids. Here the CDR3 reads CASSETGSGGYTF. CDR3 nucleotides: TGTGCCAGCAGCGAGACAGGGTCTGGTGGCTACACCTTC.

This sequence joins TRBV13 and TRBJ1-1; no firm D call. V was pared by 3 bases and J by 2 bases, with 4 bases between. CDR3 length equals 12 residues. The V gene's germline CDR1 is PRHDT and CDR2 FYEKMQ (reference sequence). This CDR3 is CASSFINTEAFF. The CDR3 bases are TGTGCCAGCAGCTTTATTAACACTGAAGCTTTCTTT.

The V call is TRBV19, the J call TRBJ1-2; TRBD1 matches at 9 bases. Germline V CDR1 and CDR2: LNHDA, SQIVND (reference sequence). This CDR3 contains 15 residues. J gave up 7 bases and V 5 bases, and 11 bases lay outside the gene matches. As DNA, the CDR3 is TGTGCCAGTAGTCCGCCGGGACAGGGTTTGGGTGGCTACACCTTC. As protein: CASSPPGQGLGGYTF. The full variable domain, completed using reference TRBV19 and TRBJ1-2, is DGGITQSPKYLFRKEGQNVTLSCEQNLNHDAMYWYRQDPGQGLRLIYYSQIVNDFQKGDIAEGYSVSREKKESFPLTVTSAQKNPTAFYLCASSPPGQGLGGYTFGSGTRLTVV.

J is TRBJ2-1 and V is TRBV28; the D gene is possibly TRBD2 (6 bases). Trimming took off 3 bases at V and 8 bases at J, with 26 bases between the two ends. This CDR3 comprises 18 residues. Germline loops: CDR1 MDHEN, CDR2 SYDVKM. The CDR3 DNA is TGTGCCAGCAGTTTCAGCAGCGCCCGGGAGTTATCTAGCGATGAGCAGTTCTTC. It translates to CASSFSSARELSSDEQFF.

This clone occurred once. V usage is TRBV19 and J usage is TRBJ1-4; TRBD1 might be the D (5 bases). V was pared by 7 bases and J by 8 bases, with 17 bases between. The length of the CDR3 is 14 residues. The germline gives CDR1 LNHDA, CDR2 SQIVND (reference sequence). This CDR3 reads CASTGTLGWEKLFF. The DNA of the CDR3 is TGTGCCAGTACTGGGACCCTCGGATGGGAAAAACTGTTTTTT.

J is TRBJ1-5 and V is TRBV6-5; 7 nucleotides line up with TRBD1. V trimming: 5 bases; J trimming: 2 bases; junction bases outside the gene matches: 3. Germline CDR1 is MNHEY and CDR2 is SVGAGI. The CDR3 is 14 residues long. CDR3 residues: CASSRDRGNQPQHF. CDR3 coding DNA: TGTGCCAGCAGTCGTGACAGGGGCAATCAGCCCCAGCATTTT.

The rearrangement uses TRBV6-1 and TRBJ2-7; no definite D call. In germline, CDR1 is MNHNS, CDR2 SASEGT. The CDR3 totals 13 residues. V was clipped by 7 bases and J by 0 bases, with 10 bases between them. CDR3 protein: CASTPLISYEQYF. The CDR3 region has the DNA TGTGCCAGCACTCCACTCATCTCCTACGAGCAGTACTTC.

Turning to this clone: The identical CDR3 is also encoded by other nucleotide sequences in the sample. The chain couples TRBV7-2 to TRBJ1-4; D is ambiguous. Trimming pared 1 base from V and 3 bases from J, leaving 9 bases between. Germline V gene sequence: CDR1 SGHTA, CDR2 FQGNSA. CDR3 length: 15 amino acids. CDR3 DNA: TGTGCCAGCAGCTTAGGTGGTTTGGCTAATGAAAAACTGTTTTTT. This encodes CASSLGGLANEKLFF.

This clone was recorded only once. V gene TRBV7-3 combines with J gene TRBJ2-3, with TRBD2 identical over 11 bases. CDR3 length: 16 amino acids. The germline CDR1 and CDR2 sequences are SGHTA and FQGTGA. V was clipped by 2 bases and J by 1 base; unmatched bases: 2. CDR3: CASSLDSGGGTDTQYF. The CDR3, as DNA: TGTGCCAGCAGCTTAGATAGCGGGGGGGGCACAGATACGCAGTATTTT.

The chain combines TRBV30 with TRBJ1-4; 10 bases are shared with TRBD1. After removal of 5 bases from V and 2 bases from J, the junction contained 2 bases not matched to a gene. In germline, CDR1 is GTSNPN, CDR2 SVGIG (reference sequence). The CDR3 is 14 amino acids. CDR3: CAWDRGPTNEKLFF. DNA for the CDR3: TGTGCCTGGGACAGGGGGCCGACTAATGAAAAACTGTTTTTT.

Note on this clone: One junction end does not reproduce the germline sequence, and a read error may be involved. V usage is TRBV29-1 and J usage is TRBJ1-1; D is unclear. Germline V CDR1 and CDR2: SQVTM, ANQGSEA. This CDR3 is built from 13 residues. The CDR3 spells CSVEEGLNTEAFF. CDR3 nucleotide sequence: TGCAGCGTGGAAGAAGGACTGAACACTGAAGCTTTCTTT.

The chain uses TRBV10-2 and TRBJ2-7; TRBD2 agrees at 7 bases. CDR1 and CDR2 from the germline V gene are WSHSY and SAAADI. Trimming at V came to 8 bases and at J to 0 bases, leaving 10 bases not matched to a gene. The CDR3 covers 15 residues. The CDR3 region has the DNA TGCGCCAGCCTCCTGGGGCCTAGCGGCTCCTACGAGCAGTACTTC. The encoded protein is CASLLGPSGSYEQYF.

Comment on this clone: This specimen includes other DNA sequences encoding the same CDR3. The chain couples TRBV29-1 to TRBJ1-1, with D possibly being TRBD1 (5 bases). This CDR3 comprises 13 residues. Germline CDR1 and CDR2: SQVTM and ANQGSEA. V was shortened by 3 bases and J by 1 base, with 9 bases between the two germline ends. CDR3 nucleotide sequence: TGCAGCGTTGACTTTCAGGGGAACACTGAAGCTTTCTTT. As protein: CSVDFQGNTEAFF.

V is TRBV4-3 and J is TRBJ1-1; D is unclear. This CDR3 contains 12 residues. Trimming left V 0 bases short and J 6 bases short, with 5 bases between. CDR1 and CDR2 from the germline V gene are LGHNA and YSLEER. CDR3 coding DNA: TGCGCCAGCAGCCAAGATAGATCTGAAGCTTTCTTT. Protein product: CASSQDRSEAFF.

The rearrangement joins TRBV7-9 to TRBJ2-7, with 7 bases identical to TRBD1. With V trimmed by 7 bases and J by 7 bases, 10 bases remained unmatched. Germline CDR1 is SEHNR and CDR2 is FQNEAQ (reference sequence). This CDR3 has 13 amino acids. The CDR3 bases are TGTGCCAGCACCCAGACAGGGCTAGGGGAGCAGTACTTC. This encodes CASTQTGLGEQYF.

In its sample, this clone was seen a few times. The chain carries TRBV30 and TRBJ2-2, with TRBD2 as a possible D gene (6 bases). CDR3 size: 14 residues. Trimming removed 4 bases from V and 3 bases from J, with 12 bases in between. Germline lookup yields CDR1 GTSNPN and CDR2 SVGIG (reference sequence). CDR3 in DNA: TGTGCCTGGACCTATGGAGGGGACACCGGGGAGCTGTTTTTT. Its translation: CAWTYGGDTGELFF.

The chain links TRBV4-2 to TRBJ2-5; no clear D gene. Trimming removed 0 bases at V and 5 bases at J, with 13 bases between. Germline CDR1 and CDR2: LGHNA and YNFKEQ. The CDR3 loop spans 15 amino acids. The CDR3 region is CASSQDLVRMETQYF. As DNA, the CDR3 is TGTGCCAGCAGCCAAGACCTTGTCAGGATGGAGACCCAGTACTTC.

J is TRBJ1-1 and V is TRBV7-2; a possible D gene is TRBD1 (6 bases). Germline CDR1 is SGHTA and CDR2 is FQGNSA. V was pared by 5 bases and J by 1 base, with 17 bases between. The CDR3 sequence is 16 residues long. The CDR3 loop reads CASSANRVRENTEAFF. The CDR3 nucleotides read TGTGCCAGCAGCGCAAACAGGGTCAGAGAGAACACTGAAGCTTTCTTT. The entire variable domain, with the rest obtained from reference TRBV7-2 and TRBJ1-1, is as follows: GAGVSQSPSNKVTEKGKDVELRCDPISGHTALYWYRQSLGQGLEFLIYFQGNSAPDKSGLPSDRFSAERTGGSVSTLTIQRTQQEDSAVYLCASSANRVRENTEAFFGQGTRLTVV.

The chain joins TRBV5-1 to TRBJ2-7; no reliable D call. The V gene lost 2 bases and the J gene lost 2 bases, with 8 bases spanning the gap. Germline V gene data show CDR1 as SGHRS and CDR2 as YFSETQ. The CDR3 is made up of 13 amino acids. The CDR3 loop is CASSFTGTYEQYF. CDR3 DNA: TGCGCCAGCAGCTTCACGGGTACCTACGAGCAGTACTTC.

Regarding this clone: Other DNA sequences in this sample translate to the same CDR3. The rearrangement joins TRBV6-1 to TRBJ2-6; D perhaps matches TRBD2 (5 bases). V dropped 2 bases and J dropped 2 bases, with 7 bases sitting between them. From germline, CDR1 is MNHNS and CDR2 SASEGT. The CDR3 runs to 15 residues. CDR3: CASSERGTGANVLTF. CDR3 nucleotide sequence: TGTGCCAGCAGTGAACGGGGTACTGGGGCCAACGTCCTGACTTTC.

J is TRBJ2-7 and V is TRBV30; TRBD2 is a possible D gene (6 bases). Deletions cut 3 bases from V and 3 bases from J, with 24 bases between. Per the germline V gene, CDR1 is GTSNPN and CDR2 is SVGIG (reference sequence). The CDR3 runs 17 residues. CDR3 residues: CAWRKMGGTGVYYEQYF. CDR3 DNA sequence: TGTGCCTGGAGAAAAATGGGGGGAACCGGGGTATACTACGAGCAGTACTTC. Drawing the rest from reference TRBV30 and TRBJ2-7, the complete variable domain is SQTIHQWPATLVQPVGSPLSLECTVEGTSNPNLYWYRQAAGRGLQLLFYSVGIGQISSEVPQNLSASRPQDRQFILSSKKLLLSDSGFYLCAWRKMGGTGVYYEQYFGPGTRLTVT.

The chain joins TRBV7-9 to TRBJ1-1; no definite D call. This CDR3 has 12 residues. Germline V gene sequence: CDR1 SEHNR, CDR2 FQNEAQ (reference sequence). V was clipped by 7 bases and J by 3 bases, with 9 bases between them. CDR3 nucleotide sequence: TGTGCCAGCACCTTGGGTCACACTGAAGCTTTCTTT. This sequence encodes CASTLGHTEAFF. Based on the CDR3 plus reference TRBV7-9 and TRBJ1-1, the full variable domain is DTGVSQNPRHKITKRGQNVTFRCDPISEHNRLYWYRQTLGQGPEFLTYFQNEAQLEKSRLLSDRFSAERPKGSFSTLEIQRTEQGDSAMYLCASTLGHTEAFFGQGTRLTVV.

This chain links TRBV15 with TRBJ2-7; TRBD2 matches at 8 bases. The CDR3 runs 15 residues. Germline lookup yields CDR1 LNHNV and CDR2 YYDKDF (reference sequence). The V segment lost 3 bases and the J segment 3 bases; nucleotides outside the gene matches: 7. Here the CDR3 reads CATSRERLAGYEQYF. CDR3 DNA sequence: TGTGCCACCAGCAGGGAGAGGCTAGCGGGCTACGAGCAGTACTTC.